This TCR beta chain comes out of a study of beta chain features in type 1 diabetes. On the study more broadly: Similarity in age, gender and cell yields was seen between patients and healthy donors.

Reverse transcription of all isolated RNA meant that expressed TCRB transcripts were sequenced. Naive, central memory and regulatory T cell samples averaged about 3.57 million immunoSEQ reads each. Assay: immunoSEQ multiplex PCR; the TCRdb copy retains only in-frame clones and omits some. This sample has roughly 350,000 clones, with 8% to 10% found just once. Sorted populations all had greater than 98% purity. This clone was seen a handful of times. As yet, its antigen is unknown. General observations from the study: Shorter TCRB CDR3s, moderately but significantly so, marked every one of the four CD4+ subsets in Type 1 diabetes patients. TCRB repertoires of naive, central memory and Treg cells appeared more similar among patients than among healthy donors.

After removal of 5 bases from V and 4 bases from J, the junction contained 9 bases not matched to a gene. The CDR3 totals 15 residues. CDR1 and CDR2 from the germline V gene are MDHEN and SYDVKM. The J gene is TRBJ1-2, the V gene TRBV28; 8 nucleotides match TRBD1. Sequences were obtained from central memory CD4+ T cells from blood. This clonotype was sampled from a young man with type 1 diabetes. The CDR3 DNA reads as TGTGCCAGCAGTCACCGACAGGGGCTGCGCTATGGCTACACCTTC. Translating it yields CASSHRQGLRYGYTF.